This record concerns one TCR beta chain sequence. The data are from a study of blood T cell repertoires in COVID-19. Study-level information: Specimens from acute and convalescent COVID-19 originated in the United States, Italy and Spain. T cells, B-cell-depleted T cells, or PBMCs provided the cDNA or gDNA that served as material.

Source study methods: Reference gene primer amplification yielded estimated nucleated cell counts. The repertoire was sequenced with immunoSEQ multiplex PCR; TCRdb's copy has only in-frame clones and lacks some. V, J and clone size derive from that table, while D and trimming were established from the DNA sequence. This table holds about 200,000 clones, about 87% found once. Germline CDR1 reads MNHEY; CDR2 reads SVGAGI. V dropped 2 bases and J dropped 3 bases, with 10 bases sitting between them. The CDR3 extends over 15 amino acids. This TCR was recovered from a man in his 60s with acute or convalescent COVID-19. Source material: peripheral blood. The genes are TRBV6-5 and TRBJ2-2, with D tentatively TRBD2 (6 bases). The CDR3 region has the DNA TGTGCCAGCAGTTACGGCTGGGGGGACACCGGGGAGCTGTTTTTT. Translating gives CASSYGWGDTGELFF.